The 28 T cell receptor beta chains below were found in one sample sequenced in a study of human T cells and chemical hapten exposure. Time point here: healthy volunteer bleed at 2 weeks. The template was total RNA from unfractionated whole blood. TCRdb processed the RACE reads anew with MiXCR; each CDR3 protein has one entry. The sample yields about 50,000 distinct CDR3 sequences, 3.5% to 4.5% seen once. The sequenced sample consisted of whole blood. All receptors derive from a female donor in good health. Some clones in this sample may be carry-over from other donors' samples.

The sample holds many counts of this clonotype. The chain recombines TRBV28 with TRBJ1-1; D is undetermined. Germline V gives CDR1 MDHEN, CDR2 SYDVKM. The CDR3 is 12 residues long. Trimming took off 5 bases at V and 1 base at J, with 5 bases between the two ends. CDR3 amino acids: CASSTENTEAFF. Written as DNA, the CDR3 is TGTGCCAGCAGTACCGAGAACACTGAAGCTTTCTTT.

This clonotype has a count of ten or more. This chain links TRBV6-5 with TRBJ2-3; D not certain. Germline assignment: CDR1 MNHEY and CDR2 SVGAGI. CDR3 length: 14 residues. V was shortened by 6 bases and J by 4 bases, with 14 bases between the two germline ends. The DNA for the CDR3 is TGTGCCAGCAGCTCCCTTACCTACGCAGATACGCAGTATTTT. Residues: CASSSLTYADTQYF.

This clonotype was observed at least ten times. The chain couples TRBV5-4 to TRBJ2-6; TRBD1 agrees at 10 bases. The CDR3 has 17 residues. The germline V gene encodes CDR1 SGHNT and CDR2 YYREEE (reference sequence). V shed 6 bases, J shed 0 bases, and the junction held 6 bases outside the gene matches. For the CDR3, the DNA is TGTGCCAGCACAGACAGGGGGCCGGTCTCTGGGGCCAACGTCCTGACTTTC. Its protein is CASTDRGPVSGANVLTF.

This clonotype was seen at least ten times. The genes are TRBV27 and TRBJ2-1; TRBD1 or TRBD2 may be the D gene (5 bases each). This CDR3 comprises 13 residues. Germline values: CDR1 MNHEY, CDR2 SMNVEV (reference sequence). Trimming took off 7 bases at V and 2 bases at J, with 9 bases between the two ends. For the CDR3, the DNA is TGTGCCAGCAATGGGGGTCCCTACAATGAGCAGTTCTTC. Translated, it gives CASNGGPYNEQFF.

This clonotype was counted only a few times. This sequence joins TRBV12-3 or TRBV12-4 and TRBJ1-4, with TRBD1 identical over 8 bases. The CDR3 sequence is 15 residues long. The ends lost 3 bases at V and 7 bases at J; junction bases unmatched: 7. CDR3 in amino acids: CASSFSYRGGEKLFF. The CDR3 nucleotides read TGTGCCAGCAGTTTTTCCTACAGGGGGGGTGAAAAACTGTTTTTT.

This clonotype was counted ten times or more. The chain carries TRBV7-2 and TRBJ2-7; TRBD2 matches at 15 bases. Trimming removed 2 bases from V and 1 base from J; junction bases left unmatched: 6. This CDR3 has 18 amino acids. Germline CDR1 reads SGHTA; CDR2 reads FQGNSA. This CDR3 is CASSLSGTSGGPSYEQYF. In DNA, the CDR3 is TGTGCCAGCAGCTTATCCGGGACTAGCGGGGGGCCATCCTACGAGCAGTACTTC.

This clonotype has ten or more counts. The chain joins TRBV10-3 to TRBJ1-1; perhaps TRBD1 as D (5 bases). There are 15 residues in the CDR3. The germline V gene encodes CDR1 ENHRY and CDR2 SYGVKD. Trimming removed 5 bases at V and 1 base at J, with 14 bases between. DNA of the CDR3: TGTGCCATCAGTACAGTTCTAGGGGAGAACACTGAAGCTTTCTTT. It yields the protein CAISTVLGENTEAFF.

This clonotype has at least ten counts. The chain recombines TRBV7-8 with TRBJ2-4; D may match TRBD1 or TRBD2 (6 bases each). With 1 base removed from V and 2 bases from J, the gap between germline ends came to 9 bases. The CDR3 totals 15 residues. Looked up from germline, CDR1 is SGHVS and CDR2 is FQNEAQ. The CDR3 region is CASSLGGATKNIQYF. The CDR3 DNA follows: TGTGCCAGCAGCTTAGGGGGGGCGACCAAAAACATTCAGTACTTC.

This clonotype was found many times. This chain joins TRBV2 and TRBJ2-3; TRBD2 matches 10 bases. This CDR3 has 15 amino acids. The germline V gene encodes CDR1 SNHLY and CDR2 FYNNEI. Trimming cost V 7 bases and J 2 bases; bases outside gene matches: 6. CDR3 in amino acids: CASTSSGGPTDTQYF. In nucleotides, the CDR3 is TGTGCCAGCACCAGTAGCGGGGGGCCCACAGATACGCAGTATTTT.

This clonotype came up many times. This CDR3 reads CSGRQTQGAEAFF. CDR3 sequence (DNA): TGCAGCGGCCGACAGACGCAGGGGGCTGAAGCTTTCTTT. V is TRBV29-1 and J is TRBJ1-1, with TRBD1 matching 7 bases. Germline CDR1 is SQVTM and CDR2 is ANQGSEA. CDR3 length: 13 amino acids. Losses at the gene ends were 7 bases for V and 6 bases for J; bases not matched to a gene: 11.

This clonotype has just a few counts. The V and J genes are TRBV12-3 or TRBV12-4 and TRBJ1-2; D is possibly TRBD1 (5 bases). The CDR3 runs to 13 residues. The V gene lost 1 base and the J gene lost 7 bases, with 10 bases spanning the gap. In nucleotides, the CDR3 is TGTGCCAGCAGTTTAGGGGGGACGGGTGGCTACACCTTC. Translation: CASSLGGTGGYTF.

As for this clonotype: Being one base from a much bigger clone, this may be a read error. This chain links TRBV20-1 with TRBJ2-7; possibly TRBD1 for D (5 bases). Trimming removed 3 bases from V and 1 base from J, with 13 bases in between. The CDR3 totals 14 residues. Germline V gene sequence: CDR1 DFQATT, CDR2 SNEGSKA (reference sequence). The CDR3 DNA is TGCAGTGCTAGTCTCCAGGGAAGGTCCTACGAGCAGTACTTC. Protein: CSASLQGRSYEQYF.

This clonotype was picked up many times. The rearrangement joins TRBV29-1 to TRBJ1-2; 8 nucleotides line up with TRBD1. CDR3 length: 12 amino acids. J lost 8 bases, V lost 4 bases, and 6 bases had no gene match. Germline CDR1 is SQVTM and CDR2 is ANQGSEA. Here the CDR3 reads CSVARGQGGYTF. The CDR3 nucleotides read TGCAGCGTTGCGAGAGGACAGGGCGGCTACACCTTC.

The V call is TRBV28, the J call TRBJ1-4, with TRBD1 matching over 9 bases. With 6 bases clipped from V and 3 bases from J, the junction kept 8 bases outside the gene matches. The CDR3 loop spans 16 amino acids. Germline V CDR1 and CDR2: MDHEN, SYDVKM. The CDR3 sequence: CASRHPGTGPNEKLFF. The CDR3 DNA follows: TGTGCCAGCAGACACCCCGGGACAGGGCCTAATGAAAAACTGTTTTTT.

This clonotype was seen repeatedly, ten times or more. The V and J genes are TRBV18 and TRBJ1-6; TRBD1 is a possible D gene (5 bases). Between the trimmed V and J ends, which lost 0 bases and 3 bases, there was a span of 6 bases. The CDR3 covers 15 residues. CDR1 is KGHSH, CDR2 LQKENI, per germline. DNA of the CDR3: TGTGCCAGCTCACCACCGGGGCGCTATAATTCACCCCTCCACTTT. The encoded protein is CASSPPGRYNSPLHF.

In its sample, this clonotype was seen many times. This chain connects TRBV20-1 to TRBJ2-2, with 11 bases lining up with TRBD2. This CDR3 region has 16 residues. The J segment lost 3 bases and the V segment lost 3 bases, leaving 6 bases of the junction unmatched. CDR1 is DFQATT, CDR2 SNEGSKA, per germline (reference sequence). CDR3 protein: CSARENSGGDTGELFF. The CDR3 DNA follows: TGCAGTGCTAGGGAGAATAGCGGGGGGGACACCGGGGAGCTGTTTTTT.

This clonotype was recorded at least ten times. The J gene is TRBJ2-4, the V gene TRBV2; D gene unclear. V was trimmed by 2 bases and J by 6 bases, leaving 17 bases between them. This CDR3 has 16 residues. The germline CDR1 and CDR2 sequences are SNHLY and FYNNEI. In DNA form, the CDR3 reads TGTGCCAGCAGTGAAAATACGAAACAGTACCTAAACATTCAGTACTTC. This gives the protein CASSENTKQYLNIQYF.

This clonotype has ten or more counts. The chain has TRBV28 and TRBJ2-6; possibly TRBD1 for D (5 bases). The CDR3 is 16 residues long. The germline CDR1 and CDR2 sequences are MDHEN and SYDVKM. Trimming stripped 6 bases from V and 0 bases from J, with 12 bases between. The CDR3 here is CASSQTVYSGANVLTF. CDR3 DNA: TGTGCCAGCAGCCAGACAGTTTACTCTGGGGCCAACGTCCTGACTTTC.

There are many counts of this clonotype. The CDR3 DNA reads TGTGCCAGCAAGGTTCAGGGGAACACTGAAGCTTTCTTT. Its protein product is CASKVQGNTEAFF. The chain employs TRBV12-3 or TRBV12-4 and TRBJ1-1; TRBD1 might be the D (5 bases). The CDR3 length is 13 residues. The germline V and J ends were trimmed by 7 bases and 1 base, with 10 bases remaining between them.

This clonotype was recorded at least ten times. This chain connects TRBV10-3 to TRBJ1-1, with D perhaps TRBD1 (6 bases). Germline V lookup: CDR1 ENHRY, CDR2 SYGVKD. The CDR3 is 14 amino acids. V shed 3 bases and J shed 1 base, with 9 bases lying between them. The CDR3 bases are TGTGCCATCAGTGAAGGGGGACCGAACACTGAAGCTTTCTTT. Translated: CAISEGGPNTEAFF.

V is TRBV6-5 and J is TRBJ2-2; 8 bases fit TRBD2. CDR3 size: 17 residues. Trimming cost V 0 bases and J 6 bases; bases outside gene matches: 9. In germline, CDR1 is MNHEY, CDR2 SVGAGI. CDR3 residues: CASSYSSRGGASGELFF. CDR3 sequence (DNA): TGTGCCAGCAGTTACTCGAGTCGGGGGGGGGCCTCCGGGGAGCTGTTTTTT.

This clonotype was counted ten times or more. The chain combines TRBV29-1 with TRBJ1-1; unclear D gene. Germline-derived CDR1 and CDR2 are SQVTM and ANQGSEA. V was shortened by 4 bases and J by 1 base, with 4 bases between the two germline ends. The CDR3 is made up of 11 amino acids. The CDR3 loop reads CSVVRNTEAFF. The DNA for the CDR3 is TGCAGCGTTGTCAGGAACACTGAAGCTTTCTTT.

This clonotype was recorded at least ten times. V gene TRBV7-2 combines with J gene TRBJ2-3; D is possibly TRBD2 (5 bases). Germline lookup yields CDR1 SGHTA and CDR2 FQGNSA. This CDR3 spans 17 amino acids. V lost 5 bases and J 2 bases, leaving 20 bases between the germline ends. The chain's CDR3 is CASSIQGRLAVTDTQYF. For the CDR3, the DNA is TGTGCCAGCAGCATCCAAGGACGGCTAGCTGTCACAGATACGCAGTATTTT.

The chain employs TRBV20-1 and TRBJ1-6, with no clear D. Germline CDR1 and CDR2: DFQATT and SNEGSKA (reference sequence). This CDR3 is 13 amino acids long. The V gene lost 4 bases and the J gene lost 9 bases, with 13 bases spanning the gap. In DNA form, the CDR3 reads TGCAGTGCTAACCAACGGCGAGGTTCACCCCTCCACTTT. Its protein is CSANQRRGSPLHF.

V gene TRBV20-1 combines with J gene TRBJ1-2, with 7 nucleotides matching TRBD1. CDR3 length equals 13 residues. Unmatched junction bases numbered 3, after V lost 3 bases and J lost 2 bases. Germline-derived CDR1 and CDR2 are DFQATT and SNEGSKA (reference sequence). For the CDR3, the DNA is TGCAGTGCTAGTATGACAGGGAACTATGGCTACACCTTC. It yields the protein CSASMTGNYGYTF.

Ten or more counts support this clonotype. The chain combines TRBV9 with TRBJ1-6, with 7 positions matching TRBD1. Germline CDR1 and CDR2: SGDLS and YYNGEE. There are 14 residues in the CDR3. V lost 0 bases to trimming and J lost 12 bases; unmatched junction nucleotides: 6. The CDR3 DNA reads TGTGCCAGCAGCGTAGGGGACAGATCTGGACCCCTCCACTTT. It yields the protein CASSVGDRSGPLHF.

This clonotype was found many times. J is TRBJ1-1 and V is TRBV29-1; maybe TRBD1 (5 bases). V was cut by 2 bases and J by 8 bases, with 15 bases left in between. CDR3 length equals 13 residues. Germline V gene sequence: CDR1 SQVTM, CDR2 ANQGSEA. CDR3 residues: CSVESKGIREAFF. The CDR3, as DNA: TGCAGCGTTGAATCTAAGGGGATACGCGAAGCTTTCTTT.

This clonotype was picked up a small number of times. V usage is TRBV25-1 and J usage is TRBJ2-3; 15 bases map to TRBD2. The CDR3 covers 18 residues. Germline loops: CDR1 MGHDK, CDR2 SYGVNS. Unmatched junction bases numbered 12, after V lost 6 bases and J lost 5 bases. CDR3 DNA: TGTGCCAGCAGAACATCCCGGACTAGCGGGGGGGCACGAGATACGCAGTATTTT. It codes for CASRTSRTSGGARDTQYF.